This TCR beta chain was captured in a study of T cell responses to AZD1222 COVID-19 vaccine. Unmatched junction bases numbered 3, after V lost 5 bases and J lost 6 bases. This CDR3 spans 12 amino acids. Germline V gene data show CDR1 as SEHNR and CDR2 as FQNEAQ (reference sequence). Here immunoSEQ multiplex PCR was the method, and the copy in TCRdb shows in-frame clones only, minus some. The sample shows roughly 120,000 clones, about 92% of them seen only once. Study conclusions and caveats: White British donors predominated, females outnumbered males, and clonal diversity was possibly underestimated. Reports say nearly half of spike-specific TCRs go after unmutated variant regions. Spike-specific TCRs gained breadth and depth after people received two AZD1222 doses. Repertoire sampling happened only post peak T cell response.

In the case of this clone: Its antigen is unidentified.

The sequence was obtained from an adult who received the AZD1222 COVID-19 vaccine. The chain couples TRBV7-9 to TRBJ1-2; 7 bases fit TRBD1. The sequenced sample was peripheral blood, obtained 28 days after the second AZD1222 dose. DNA of the CDR3: TGTGCCAGCAGCAGCGACAGGGATGGCTACACCTTC. Translating gives CASSSDRDGYTF. Full variable domain (missing parts from reference TRBV7-9 and TRBJ1-2): DTGVSQNPRHKITKRGQNVTFRCDPISEHNRLYWYRQTLGQGPEFLTYFQNEAQLEKSRLLSDRFSAERPKGSFSTLEIQRTEQGDSAMYLCASSSDRDGYTFGSGTRLTVV.